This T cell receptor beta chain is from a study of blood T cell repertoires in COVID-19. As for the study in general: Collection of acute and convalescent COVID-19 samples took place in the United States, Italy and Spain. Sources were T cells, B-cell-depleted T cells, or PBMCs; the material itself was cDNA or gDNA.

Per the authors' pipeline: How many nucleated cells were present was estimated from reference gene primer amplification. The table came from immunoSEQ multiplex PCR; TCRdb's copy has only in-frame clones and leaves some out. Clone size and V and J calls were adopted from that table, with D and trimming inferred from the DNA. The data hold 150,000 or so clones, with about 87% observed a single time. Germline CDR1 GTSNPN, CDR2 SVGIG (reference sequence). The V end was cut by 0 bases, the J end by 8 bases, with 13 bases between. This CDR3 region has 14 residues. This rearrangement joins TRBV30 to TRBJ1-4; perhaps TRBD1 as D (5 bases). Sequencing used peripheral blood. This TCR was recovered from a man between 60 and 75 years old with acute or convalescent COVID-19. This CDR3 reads CAWSVIGGREKLFF. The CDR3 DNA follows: TGTGCCTGGAGTGTTATCGGGGGACGGGAAAAACTGTTTTTT.